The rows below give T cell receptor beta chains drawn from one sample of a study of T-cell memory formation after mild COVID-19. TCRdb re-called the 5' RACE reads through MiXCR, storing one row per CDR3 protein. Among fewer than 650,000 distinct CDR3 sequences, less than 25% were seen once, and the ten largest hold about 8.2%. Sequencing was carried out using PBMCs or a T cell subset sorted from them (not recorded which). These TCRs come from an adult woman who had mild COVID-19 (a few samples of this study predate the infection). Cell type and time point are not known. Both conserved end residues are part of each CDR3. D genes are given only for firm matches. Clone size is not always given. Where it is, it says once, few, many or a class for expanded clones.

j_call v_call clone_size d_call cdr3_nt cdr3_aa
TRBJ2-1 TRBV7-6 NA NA TGTGCCAGCAGCTTATTACCCGGGAGTGGGAATGAGCAGTTCTTC CASSLLPGSGNEQFF
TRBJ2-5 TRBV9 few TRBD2 TGTGCCAGCAGCCCACGGACTAGCGGATATCAAGAGACCCAGTACTTC CASSPRTSGYQETQYF
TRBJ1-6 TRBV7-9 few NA TGTGCCAGCAGCTCAATGGATTCACCCCTCCACTTT CASSSMDSPLHF
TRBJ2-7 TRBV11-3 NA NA TGTGCCAGCAGCCCCCGGACAGAGCGGGCCTACGAGCAGTACTTC CASSPRTERAYEQYF
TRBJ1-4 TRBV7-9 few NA TGTGCCAGCAGCTTAGCTGTGGAAAAACTGTTTTTT CASSLAVEKLFF
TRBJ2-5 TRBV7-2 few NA TGTGCCAGCAGCCTTAGCGGGACCCAGTACTTC CASSLSGTQYF
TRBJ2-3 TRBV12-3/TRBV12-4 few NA TGTGCCAGCAGTTTAGGCGGAATCAGCACAGATACGCAGTATTTT CASSLGGISTDTQYF
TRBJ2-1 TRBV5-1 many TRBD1 TGCGCCAGCAGCCCTTCCGGGACAGCCGCTAATGAGCAGTTCTTC CASSPSGTAANEQFF
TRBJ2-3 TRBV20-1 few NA TGCAGTGCTATTCTATTTGGGCGGGAAGACCGCACAGATACGCAGTATTTT CSAILFGREDRTDTQYF
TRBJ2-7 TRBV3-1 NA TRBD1 TGTGCCAGCAGCCAAACAGGGGGGTTCGAGCAGTACTTC CASSQTGGFEQYF
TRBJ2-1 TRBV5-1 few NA TGCGCCAGCAGCTTGGATGGGACCCCTTACAATGAGCAGTTCTTC CASSLDGTPYNEQFF
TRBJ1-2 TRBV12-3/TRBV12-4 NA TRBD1 TGTGCCAGCAGTCGAGCGCCGGGACAGGGTAACGATGGCTACACCTTC CASSRAPGQGNDGYTF
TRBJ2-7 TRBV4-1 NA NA TGCGCCAGCAGCCAAGACGGGGGCAGAACTTACGAGCAGTACTTC CASSQDGGRTYEQYF
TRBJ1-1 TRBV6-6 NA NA TGTGCCAGCAGTTACTCGGGTCTAAACACTGAAGCTTTCTTT CASSYSGLNTEAFF
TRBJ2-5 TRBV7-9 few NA TGTGCCAGCAGCTTACTTACGAGGGGGTTGGAGACCCAGTACTTC CASSLLTRGLETQYF
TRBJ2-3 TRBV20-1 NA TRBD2 TGCAGTGCTAGAATATCGGGACTAGCGCCAGATACGCAGTATTTT CSARISGLAPDTQYF
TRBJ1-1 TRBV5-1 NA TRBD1 TGCGCCAGCAGCTTGGGGGCCGGGACAGACACTGAAGCTTTCTTT CASSLGAGTDTEAFF
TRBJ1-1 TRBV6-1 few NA TGTGCCAGCAGTGAGGGTCAGCTAATGAACACTGAAGCTTTCTTT CASSEGQLMNTEAFF
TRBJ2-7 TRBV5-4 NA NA TGTGCCAGCAGCACCTCCGGACGGCCTGGGGAGCAGTACTTC CASSTSGRPGEQYF
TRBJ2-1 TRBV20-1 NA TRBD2 TGCAGTGCTAGAAAGGTGGCTACTAGCGGGGGGGCCAAGGTAACCTACAATGAGCAGTTCTTC CSARKVATSGGAKVTYNEQFF
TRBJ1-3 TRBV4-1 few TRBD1 TGCGCCAGCAGCCAACAAATCGGACAGGGCTCTGGAAACACCATATATTTT CASSQQIGQGSGNTIYF
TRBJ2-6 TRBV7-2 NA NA TGTGCCAGCAGCCTCAGCAGGGGAGGCTCTGGGGCCAACGTCCTGACTTTC CASSLSRGGSGANVLTF
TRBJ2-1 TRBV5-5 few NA TGTGCCAGCAGCTTGGCCAGATCAAGTGAGCAGTTCTTC CASSLARSSEQFF
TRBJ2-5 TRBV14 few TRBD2 TGTGCCAGCAGCCCAATAGCGGGAGGGGGAACCCAAGAGACCCAGTACTTC CASSPIAGGGTQETQYF
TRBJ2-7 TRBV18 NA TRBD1 TGTGCCAGCTCACCATCCCTTCAGGGGGTTTCCACCTACGAGCAGTACTTC CASSPSLQGVSTYEQYF
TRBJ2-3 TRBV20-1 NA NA TGCAGTTCTAGGGTAGCGGCCGGCACAGATACGCAGTATTTT CSSRVAAGTDTQYF
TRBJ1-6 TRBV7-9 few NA TGTGCCAGCAGCTTAGTGGCCCAGTCCTATAATTCACCCCTCCACTTT CASSLVAQSYNSPLHF
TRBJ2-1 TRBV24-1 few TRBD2 TGTGCCACCAAAGGGACTAGCGGGAGAAATGAGCAGTTCTTC CATKGTSGRNEQFF
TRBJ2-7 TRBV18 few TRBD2 TGTGCCAGCTCTCTCCGGGAGGGGTTAAACGAGCAGTACTTC CASSLREGLNEQYF
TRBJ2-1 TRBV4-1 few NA TGCGCCAGCAGCCAACCAACAGGGCGCCTAAACAATGAGCAGTTCTTC CASSQPTGRLNNEQFF
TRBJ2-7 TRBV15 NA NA TGTGCCACCAGCTCGGGACTGGGGCCCTTTGAGCAGTACTTC CATSSGLGPFEQYF
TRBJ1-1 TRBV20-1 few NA TGCAGTGCTCCCCGGCGAAGGGGAAGTGCTGAAGCTTTCTTT CSAPRRRGSAEAFF
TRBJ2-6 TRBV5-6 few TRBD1 TGTGCCAGCAGCTTCAAGTTTCGTATGGACAGGCTTTCTGGGGCCAACGTCCTGACTTTC CASSFKFRMDRLSGANVLTF
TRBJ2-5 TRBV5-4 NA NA TGTGCCAGCAGCTTGGCTTTTGGAGGGGGGGCCCGAGAGACCCAGTACTTC CASSLAFGGGARETQYF
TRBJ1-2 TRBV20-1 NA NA TGCAGTGCTGCGCAGACCCCGGTCTCCGCCAGCGAACCCTTC CSAAQTPVSASEPF
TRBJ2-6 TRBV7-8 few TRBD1 TGTGCCAGCAGCCAATTAGGCAGGCCTCCCGCAGGGGGCGCTGGAACTGGGGCCAACGTCCTGACTTTC CASSQLGRPPAGGAGTGANVLTF
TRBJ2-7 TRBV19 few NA TGTGCCAGTAGTATAGATAGGGGCTACGAGCAGTACTTC CASSIDRGYEQYF
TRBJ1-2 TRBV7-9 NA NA TGTGCCAGCAGCTCAGGAGCGGCTAACTATGGCTACACCTTC CASSSGAANYGYTF
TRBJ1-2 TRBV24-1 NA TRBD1 TGTGCCACCATGGGACAGAAAACCGATGGCTACACCTTC CATMGQKTDGYTF
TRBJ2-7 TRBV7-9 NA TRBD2 TGTGCCAGCAGCTTAAGCCCCGGGACTAGCGTTTCCTACGAGCAGTACTTC CASSLSPGTSVSYEQYF
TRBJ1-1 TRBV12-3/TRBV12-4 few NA TGTGCCAGCAGTTTCAGGGTGACTGAAGCTTTCTTT CASSFRVTEAFF
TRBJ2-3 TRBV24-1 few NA TGTGCCACCAGTGACGGAGGTCGGCGGGTAGATACGCAGTATTTT CATSDGGRRVDTQYF
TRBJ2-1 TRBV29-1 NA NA TGCAGCGTTGACATCAGGGGGGATTACAATGAGCAGTTCTTC CSVDIRGDYNEQFF
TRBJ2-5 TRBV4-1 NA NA TGCGCCAGCAGCCAGGAAGTGCCTCCATTTGGAGGGCCCCAGTACTTC CASSQEVPPFGGPQYF
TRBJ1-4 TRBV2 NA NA TGTGCCAGCAGGCACAGTGCAACTAATGAAAAACTGTTTTTT CASRHSATNEKLFF
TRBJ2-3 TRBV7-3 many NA TGTGCCAGCAGCTCCCGGCAGGGAGCAGATACGCAGTATTTT CASSSRQGADTQYF
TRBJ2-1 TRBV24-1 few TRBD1 TGTGCCACCAGTGACATTACAGGGGGCTCCTACAATGAGCAGTTCTTC CATSDITGGSYNEQFF
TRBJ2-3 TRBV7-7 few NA TGTGCCAGCAGCTTAGGTGCGGGACGGGGCACAGATACGCAGTATTTT CASSLGAGRGTDTQYF
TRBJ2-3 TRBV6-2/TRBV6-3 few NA TGTGCCAGCAGGAAAGGGACCACAGATACGCAGTATTTT CASRKGTTDTQYF
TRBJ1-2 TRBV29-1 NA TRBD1 TGCAGCCTCAGTACAGGGGTAATTAACTATGGCTACACCTTC CSLSTGVINYGYTF
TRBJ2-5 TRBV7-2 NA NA TGTGCCAGCAGCCGGAAGGGGGATGCTGGAAAGACCCAGTACTTC CASSRKGDAGKTQYF
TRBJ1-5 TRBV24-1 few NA TGTGCCACCAGTCTCAGAAACAATCAGCCCCAGCATTTT CATSLRNNQPQHF
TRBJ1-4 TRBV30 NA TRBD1 TGTGCCTGGAGTGAGACAGGGCTTGGTGAAAAACTGTTTTTT CAWSETGLGEKLFF
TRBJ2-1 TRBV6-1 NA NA TGTGCCAGCACTCTCGGCGGGCCTATCAATGAGCAGTTCTTC CASTLGGPINEQFF
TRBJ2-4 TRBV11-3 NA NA TGTGCCAGCAGCTCCCGGACGTCAGCCAAAAACATTCAGTACTTC CASSSRTSAKNIQYF
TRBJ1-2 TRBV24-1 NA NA TGTGCCACCAGTGAATCCAGGGTGGATAACTATGGCTACACCTTC CATSESRVDNYGYTF
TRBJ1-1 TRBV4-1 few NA TGCGCCAGCAGCCAAGCCCCCGGGGAAACCATGAACACTGAAGCTTTCTTT CASSQAPGETMNTEAFF